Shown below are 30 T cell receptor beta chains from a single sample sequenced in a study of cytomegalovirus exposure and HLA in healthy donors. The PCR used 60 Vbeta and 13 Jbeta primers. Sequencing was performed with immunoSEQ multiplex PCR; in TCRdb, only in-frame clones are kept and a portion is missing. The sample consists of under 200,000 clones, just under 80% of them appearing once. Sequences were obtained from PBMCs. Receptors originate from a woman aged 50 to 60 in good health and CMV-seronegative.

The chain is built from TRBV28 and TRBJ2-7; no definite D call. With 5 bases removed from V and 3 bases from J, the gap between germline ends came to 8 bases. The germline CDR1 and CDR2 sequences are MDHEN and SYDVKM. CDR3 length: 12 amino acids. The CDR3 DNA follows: TGTGCCAGCAGTCCCCAACTCTACGAGCAGTACTTC. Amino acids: CASSPQLYEQYF.

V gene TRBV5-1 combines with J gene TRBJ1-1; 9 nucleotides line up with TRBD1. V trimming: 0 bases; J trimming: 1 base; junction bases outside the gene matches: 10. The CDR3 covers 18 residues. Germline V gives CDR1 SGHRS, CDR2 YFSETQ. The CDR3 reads CASSLGIWTGVKNTEAFF. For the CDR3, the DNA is TGCGCCAGCAGCTTGGGGATCTGGACAGGGGTAAAGAACACTGAAGCTTTCTTT.

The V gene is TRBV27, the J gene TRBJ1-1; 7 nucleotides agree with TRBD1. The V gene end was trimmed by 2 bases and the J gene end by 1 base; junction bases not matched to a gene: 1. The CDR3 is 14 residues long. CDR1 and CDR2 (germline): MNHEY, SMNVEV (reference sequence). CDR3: CASSLRQGNTEAFF. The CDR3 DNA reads TGTGCCAGCAGTTTAAGACAGGGGAACACTGAAGCTTTCTTT.

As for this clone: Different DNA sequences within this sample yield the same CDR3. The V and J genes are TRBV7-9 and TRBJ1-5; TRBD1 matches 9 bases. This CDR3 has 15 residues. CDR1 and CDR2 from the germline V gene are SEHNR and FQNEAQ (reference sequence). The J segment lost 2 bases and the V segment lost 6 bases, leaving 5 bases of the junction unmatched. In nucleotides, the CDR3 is TGTGCCAGCAGTTCAACAGGGGGCGGCAATCAGCCCCAGCATTTT. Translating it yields CASSSTGGGNQPQHF.

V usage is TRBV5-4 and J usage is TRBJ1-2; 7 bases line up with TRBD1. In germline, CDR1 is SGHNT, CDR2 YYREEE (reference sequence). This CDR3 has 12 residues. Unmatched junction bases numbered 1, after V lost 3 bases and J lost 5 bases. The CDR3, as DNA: TGTGCCAGCAGCTCGGGACAGTATGGCTACACCTTC. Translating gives CASSSGQYGYTF.

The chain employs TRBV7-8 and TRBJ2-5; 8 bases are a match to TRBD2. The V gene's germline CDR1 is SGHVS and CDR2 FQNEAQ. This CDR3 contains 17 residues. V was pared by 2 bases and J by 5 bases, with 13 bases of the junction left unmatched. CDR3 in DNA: TGTGCCAGCAGCTTAATTCCCGGGAGGGCGCTGTGGGAGACCCAGTACTTC. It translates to CASSLIPGRALWETQYF.

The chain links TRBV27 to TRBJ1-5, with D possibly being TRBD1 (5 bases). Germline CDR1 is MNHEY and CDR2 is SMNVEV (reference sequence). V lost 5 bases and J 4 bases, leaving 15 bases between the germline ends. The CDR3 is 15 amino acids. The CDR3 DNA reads TGTGCCAGCAGTGCCCAATGGGGGGTAAATCAGCCCCAGCATTTT. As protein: CASSAQWGVNQPQHF.

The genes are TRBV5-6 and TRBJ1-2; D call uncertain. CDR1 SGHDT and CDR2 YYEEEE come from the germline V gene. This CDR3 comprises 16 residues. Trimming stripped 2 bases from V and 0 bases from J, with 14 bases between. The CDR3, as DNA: TGTGCCAGCAGCTTCGAGACATCTTATACTAACTATGGCTACACCTTC. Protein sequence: CASSFETSYTNYGYTF.

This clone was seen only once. CDR3 sequence: CASSSGTGNYGYTF. The CDR3 nucleotides are TGTGCCAGCAGCTCCGGAACAGGGAACTATGGCTACACCTTC. This rearrangement joins TRBV7-2 to TRBJ1-2, with D perhaps matching TRBD1 (6 bases). Germline loops: CDR1 SGHTA, CDR2 FQGNSA. The V and J ends lost 4 bases and 2 bases respectively, with 11 bases between them. The CDR3 runs 14 residues.

For the CDR3, the DNA is TGTGCCAGCAGCCGACAGCACTACGAGCAGTACTTC. As protein: CASSRQHYEQYF. The V call is TRBV16, the J call TRBJ2-7; a weak D match, TRBD1 (5 bases). Germline V lookup: CDR1 KGHSY, CDR2 FQNENV. The V gene lost 4 bases and the J gene lost 3 bases, with 7 bases spanning the gap. CDR3 length: 12 amino acids.

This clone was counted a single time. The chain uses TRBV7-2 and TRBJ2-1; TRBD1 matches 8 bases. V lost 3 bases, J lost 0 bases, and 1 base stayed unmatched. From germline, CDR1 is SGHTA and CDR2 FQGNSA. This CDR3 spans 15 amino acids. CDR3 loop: CASSLDRVSYNEQFF. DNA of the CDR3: TGTGCCAGCAGCTTGGACAGGGTCTCCTACAATGAGCAGTTCTTC.

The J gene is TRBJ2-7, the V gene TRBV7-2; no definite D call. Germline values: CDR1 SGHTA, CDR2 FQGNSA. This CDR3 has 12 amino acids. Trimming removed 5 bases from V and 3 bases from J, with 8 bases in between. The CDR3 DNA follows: TGTGCCAGCAGCCCCTATGGCTACGAGCAGTACTTC. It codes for CASSPYGYEQYF. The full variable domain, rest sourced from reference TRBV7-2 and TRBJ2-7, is GAGVSQSPSNKVTEKGKDVELRCDPISGHTALYWYRQSLGQGLEFLIYFQGNSAPDKSGLPSDRFSAERTGGSVSTLTIQRTQQEDSAVYLCASSPYGYEQYFGPGTRLTVT.

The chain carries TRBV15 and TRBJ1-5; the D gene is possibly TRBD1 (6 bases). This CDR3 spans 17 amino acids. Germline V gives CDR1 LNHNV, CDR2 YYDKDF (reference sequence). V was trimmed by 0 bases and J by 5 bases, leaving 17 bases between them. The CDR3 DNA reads TGTGCCACCAGCAGAGAGAGGGGGGGAATGGGTGATCAGCCCCAGCATTTT. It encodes CATSRERGGMGDQPQHF.

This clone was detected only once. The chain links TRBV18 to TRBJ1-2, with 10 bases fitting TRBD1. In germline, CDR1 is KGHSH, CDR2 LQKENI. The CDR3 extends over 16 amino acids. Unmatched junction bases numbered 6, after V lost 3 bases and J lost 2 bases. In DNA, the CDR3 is TGTGCCAGCTCACCTTCCCCGGGACAGGGGAACTATGGCTACACCTTC. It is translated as CASSPSPGQGNYGYTF. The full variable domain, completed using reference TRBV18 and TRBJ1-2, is NAGVMQNPRHLVRRRGQEARLRCSPMKGHSHVYWYRQLPEEGLKFMVYLQKENIIDESGMPKERFSAEFPKEGPSILRIQQVVRGDSAAYFCASSPSPGQGNYGYTFGSGTRLTVV.

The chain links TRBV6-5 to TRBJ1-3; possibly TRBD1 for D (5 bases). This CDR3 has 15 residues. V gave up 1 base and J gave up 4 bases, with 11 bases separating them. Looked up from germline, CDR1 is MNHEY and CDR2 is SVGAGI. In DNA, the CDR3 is TGTGCCAGCAGTTACTACCCAGGGAAAGGAAACACCATATATTTT. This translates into CASSYYPGKGNTIYF.

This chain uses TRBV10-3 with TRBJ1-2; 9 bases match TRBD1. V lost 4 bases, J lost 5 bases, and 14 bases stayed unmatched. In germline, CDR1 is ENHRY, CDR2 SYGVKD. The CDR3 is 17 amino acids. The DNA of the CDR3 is TGTGCCATCAGTGGCCTACAGGGGGCGAGGAGTGATTATGGCTACACCTTC. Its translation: CAISGLQGARSDYGYTF.

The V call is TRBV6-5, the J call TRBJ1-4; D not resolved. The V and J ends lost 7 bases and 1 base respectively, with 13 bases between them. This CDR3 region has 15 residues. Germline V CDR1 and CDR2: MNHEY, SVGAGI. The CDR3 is CASKLASLTNEKLFF. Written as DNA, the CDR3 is TGTGCCAGCAAACTCGCGAGTCTAACTAATGAAAAACTGTTTTTT.

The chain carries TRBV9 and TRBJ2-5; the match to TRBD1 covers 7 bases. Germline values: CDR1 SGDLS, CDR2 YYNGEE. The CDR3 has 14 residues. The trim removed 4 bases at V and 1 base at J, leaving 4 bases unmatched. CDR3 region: CASSRGQLQETQYF. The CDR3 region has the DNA TGTGCCAGCAGCAGGGGACAGCTCCAAGAGACCCAGTACTTC.

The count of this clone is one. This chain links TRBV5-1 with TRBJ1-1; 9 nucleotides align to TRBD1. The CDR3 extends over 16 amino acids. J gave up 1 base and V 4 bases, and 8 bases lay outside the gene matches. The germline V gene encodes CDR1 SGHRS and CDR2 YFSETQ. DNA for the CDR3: TGCGCCAGCAGCCCGGGCGGGACAGGGTGGAACACTGAAGCTTTCTTT. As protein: CASSPGGTGWNTEAFF.

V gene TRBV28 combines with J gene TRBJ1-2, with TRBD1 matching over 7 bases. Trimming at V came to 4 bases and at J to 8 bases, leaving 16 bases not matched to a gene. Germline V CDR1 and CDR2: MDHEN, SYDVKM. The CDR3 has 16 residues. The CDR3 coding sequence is TGTGCCAGCAGTTCAAGACAGGGTGGAGGTTTGGGGGGCTACACCTTC. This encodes CASSSRQGGGLGGYTF.

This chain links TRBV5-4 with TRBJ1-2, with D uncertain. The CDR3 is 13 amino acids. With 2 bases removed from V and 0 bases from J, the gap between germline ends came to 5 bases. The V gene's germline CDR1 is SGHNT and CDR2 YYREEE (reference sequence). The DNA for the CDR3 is TGTGCCAGCAGCTTTCGAGCTAACTATGGCTACACCTTC. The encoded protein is CASSFRANYGYTF.

As DNA, the CDR3 is TGCGCCAGCAGCCACGGGAAAAGCTATGGCTACACCTTC. Protein sequence: CASSHGKSYGYTF. This chain connects TRBV4-1 to TRBJ1-2; no clear D gene. Germline CDR1 reads MGHRA; CDR2 reads YSYEKL. The CDR3 consists of 13 residues. V was clipped by 3 bases and J by 4 bases, with 9 bases between them.

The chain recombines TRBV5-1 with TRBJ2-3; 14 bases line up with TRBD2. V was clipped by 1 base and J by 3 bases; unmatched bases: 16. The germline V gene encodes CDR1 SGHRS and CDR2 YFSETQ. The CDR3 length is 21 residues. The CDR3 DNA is TGCGCCAGCAGCTTGCGTCTGACTAGCGGGGGGGCCAGAGTAGAGACAGATACGCAGTATTTT. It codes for CASSLRLTSGGARVETDTQYF. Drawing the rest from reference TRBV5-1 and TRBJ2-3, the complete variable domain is KAGVTQTPRYLIKTRGQQVTLSCSPISGHRSVSWYQQTPGQGLQFLFEYFSETQRNKGNFPGRFSGRQFSNSRSEMNVSTLELGDSALYLCASSLRLTSGGARVETDTQYFGPGTRLTVL.

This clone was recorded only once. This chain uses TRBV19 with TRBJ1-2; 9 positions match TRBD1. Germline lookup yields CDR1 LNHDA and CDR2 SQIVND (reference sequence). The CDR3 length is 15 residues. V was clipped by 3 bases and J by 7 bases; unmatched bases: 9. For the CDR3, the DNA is TGTGCCAGTAGTATTCCCCGACAGGGGGTCGGTGGCTACACCTTC. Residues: CASSIPRQGVGGYTF. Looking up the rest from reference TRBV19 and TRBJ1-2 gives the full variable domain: DGGITQSPKYLFRKEGQNVTLSCEQNLNHDAMYWYRQDPGQGLRLIYYSQIVNDFQKGDIAEGYSVSREKKESFPLTVTSAQKNPTAFYLCASSIPRQGVGGYTFGSGTRLTVV.

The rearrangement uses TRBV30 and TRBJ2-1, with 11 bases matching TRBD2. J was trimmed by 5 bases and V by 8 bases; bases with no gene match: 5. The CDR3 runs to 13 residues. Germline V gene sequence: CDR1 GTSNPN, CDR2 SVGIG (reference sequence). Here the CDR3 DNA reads TGTGCCCGTAGCGGGAGGGCCAACAATGAGCAGTTCTTC. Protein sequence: CARSGRANNEQFF.

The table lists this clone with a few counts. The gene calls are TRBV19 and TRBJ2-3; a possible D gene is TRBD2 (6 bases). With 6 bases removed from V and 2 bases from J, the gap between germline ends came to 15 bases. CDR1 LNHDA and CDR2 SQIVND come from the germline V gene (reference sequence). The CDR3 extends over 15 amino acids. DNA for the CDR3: TGTGCCAGTAGGACTGTTCGGGACTCCACAGATACGCAGTATTTT. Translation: CASRTVRDSTDTQYF.

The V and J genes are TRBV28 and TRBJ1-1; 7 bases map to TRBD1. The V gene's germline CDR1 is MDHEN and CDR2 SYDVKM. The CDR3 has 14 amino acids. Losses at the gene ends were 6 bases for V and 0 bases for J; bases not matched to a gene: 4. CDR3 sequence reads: CASRTGTVNTEAFF. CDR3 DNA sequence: TGTGCCAGCAGGACGGGGACAGTGAACACTGAAGCTTTCTTT.

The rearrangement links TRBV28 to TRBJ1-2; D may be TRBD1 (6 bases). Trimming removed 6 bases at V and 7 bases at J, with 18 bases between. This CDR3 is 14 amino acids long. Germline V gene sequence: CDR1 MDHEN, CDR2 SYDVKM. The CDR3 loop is CASSLIDRTGGYTF. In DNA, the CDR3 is TGTGCCAGCAGCCTTATTGACAGGACGGGTGGCTACACCTTC.

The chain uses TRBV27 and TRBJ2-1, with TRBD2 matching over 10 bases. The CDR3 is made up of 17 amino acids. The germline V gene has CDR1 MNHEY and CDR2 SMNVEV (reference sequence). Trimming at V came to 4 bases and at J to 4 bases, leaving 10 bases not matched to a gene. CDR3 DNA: TGTGCCAGCAGTTCATGGGAGAGCGGGAGGGCTTACAATGAGCAGTTCTTC. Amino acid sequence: CASSSWESGRAYNEQFF.

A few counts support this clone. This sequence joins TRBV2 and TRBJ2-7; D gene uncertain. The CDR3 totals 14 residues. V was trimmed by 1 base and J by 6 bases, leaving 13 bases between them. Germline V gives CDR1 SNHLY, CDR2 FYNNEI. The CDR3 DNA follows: TGTGCCAGCAGTGAAGACGTTGGTGGGCCCGAGCAGTACTTC. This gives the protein CASSEDVGGPEQYF.